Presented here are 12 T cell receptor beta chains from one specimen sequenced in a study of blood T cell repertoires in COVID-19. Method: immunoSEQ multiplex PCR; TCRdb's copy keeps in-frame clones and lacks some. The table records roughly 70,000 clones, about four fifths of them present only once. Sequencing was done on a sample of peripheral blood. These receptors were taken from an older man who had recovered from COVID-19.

The CDR3 is CASSQDFFQPQHF. In nucleotides, the CDR3 is TGTGCCAGCAGCCAAGATTTCTTTCAGCCCCAGCATTTT. The chain joins TRBV4-2 to TRBJ1-5; D gene uncertain. Germline V CDR1 and CDR2: LGHNA, YNFKEQ. Deletions cut 0 bases from V and 6 bases from J, with 6 bases between. The CDR3 contains 13 residues.

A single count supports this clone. CDR3: CAWSLGLSNEKLFF. The CDR3 nucleotides read TGTGCCTGGAGTTTGGGACTGAGTAATGAAAAACTGTTTTTT. The chain uses TRBV30 and TRBJ1-4; a possible D gene is TRBD1 (5 bases). The CDR3 contains 14 residues. V was clipped by 2 bases and J by 4 bases, with 11 bases between them. Germline V gene sequence: CDR1 GTSNPN, CDR2 SVGIG (reference sequence).

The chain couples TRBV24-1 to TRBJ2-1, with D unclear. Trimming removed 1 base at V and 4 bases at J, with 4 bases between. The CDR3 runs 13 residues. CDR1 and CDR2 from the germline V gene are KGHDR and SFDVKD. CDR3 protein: CATSDFRYNEQFF. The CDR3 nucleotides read TGTGCCACCAGTGATTTCCGTTACAATGAGCAGTTCTTC.

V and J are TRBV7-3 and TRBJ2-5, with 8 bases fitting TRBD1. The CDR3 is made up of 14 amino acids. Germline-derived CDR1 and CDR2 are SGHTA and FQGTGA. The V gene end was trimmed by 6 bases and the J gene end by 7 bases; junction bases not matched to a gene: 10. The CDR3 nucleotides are TGTGCCAGCAGTGCAGGACAGGGCCCGGGGACCCAGTACTTC. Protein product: CASSAGQGPGTQYF.

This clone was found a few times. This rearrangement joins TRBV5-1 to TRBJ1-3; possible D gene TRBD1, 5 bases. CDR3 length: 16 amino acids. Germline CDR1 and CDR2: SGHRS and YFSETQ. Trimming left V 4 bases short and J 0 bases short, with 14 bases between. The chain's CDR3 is CASSPLGAVSGNTIYF. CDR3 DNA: TGCGCCAGCAGCCCCCTTGGGGCAGTCTCTGGAAACACCATATATTTT.

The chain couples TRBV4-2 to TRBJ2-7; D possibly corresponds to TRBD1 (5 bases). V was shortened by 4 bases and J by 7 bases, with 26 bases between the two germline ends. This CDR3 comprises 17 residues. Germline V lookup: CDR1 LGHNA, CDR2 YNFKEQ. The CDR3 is CASSRGVTGQGEREQYF. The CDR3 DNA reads TGTGCCAGCAGCCGAGGCGTTACAGGCCAGGGCGAGAGAGAGCAGTACTTC.

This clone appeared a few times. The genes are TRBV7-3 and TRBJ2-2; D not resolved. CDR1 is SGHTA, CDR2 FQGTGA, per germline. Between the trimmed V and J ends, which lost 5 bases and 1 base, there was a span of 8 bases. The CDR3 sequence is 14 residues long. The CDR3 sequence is CASSRGWNTGELFF. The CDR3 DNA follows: TGTGCCAGCAGCCGAGGCTGGAACACCGGGGAGCTGTTTTTT.

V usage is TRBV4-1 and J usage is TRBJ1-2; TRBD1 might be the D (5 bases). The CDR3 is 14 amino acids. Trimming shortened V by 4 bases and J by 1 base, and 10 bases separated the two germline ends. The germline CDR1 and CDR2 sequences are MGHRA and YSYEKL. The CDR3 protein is CASSLPGDNYGYTF. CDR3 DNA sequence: TGCGCCAGCAGCCTCCCGGGGGATAACTATGGCTACACCTTC.

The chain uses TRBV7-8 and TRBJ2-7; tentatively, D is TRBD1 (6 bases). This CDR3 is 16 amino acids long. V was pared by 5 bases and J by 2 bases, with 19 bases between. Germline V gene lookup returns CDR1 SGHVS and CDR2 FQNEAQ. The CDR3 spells CASSIAARQATYEQYF. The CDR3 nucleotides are TGTGCCAGCAGCATTGCAGCCCGACAGGCAACCTACGAGCAGTACTTC.

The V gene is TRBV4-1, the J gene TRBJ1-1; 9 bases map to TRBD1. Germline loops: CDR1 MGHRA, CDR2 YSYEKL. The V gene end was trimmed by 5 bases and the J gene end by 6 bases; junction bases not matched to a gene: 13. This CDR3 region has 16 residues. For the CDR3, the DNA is TGCGCCAGCAGCGGGGGCTTGCGGACAGGGGTAGCTGAAGCTTTCTTT. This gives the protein CASSGGLRTGVAEAFF.

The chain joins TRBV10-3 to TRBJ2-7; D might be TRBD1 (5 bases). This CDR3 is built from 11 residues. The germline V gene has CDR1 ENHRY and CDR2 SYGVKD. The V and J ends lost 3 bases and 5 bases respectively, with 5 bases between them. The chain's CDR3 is CAISEGDEQYF. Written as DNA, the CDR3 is TGTGCCATCAGTGAAGGGGACGAGCAGTACTTC.

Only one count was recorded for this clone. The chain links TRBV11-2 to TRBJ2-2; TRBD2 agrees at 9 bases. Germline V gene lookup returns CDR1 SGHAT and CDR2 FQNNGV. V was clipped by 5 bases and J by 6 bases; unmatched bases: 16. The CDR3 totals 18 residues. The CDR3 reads CASSQNPLAGFTPGELFF. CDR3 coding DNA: TGTGCCAGCAGCCAAAACCCCCTAGCGGGATTTACACCCGGGGAGCTGTTTTTT.